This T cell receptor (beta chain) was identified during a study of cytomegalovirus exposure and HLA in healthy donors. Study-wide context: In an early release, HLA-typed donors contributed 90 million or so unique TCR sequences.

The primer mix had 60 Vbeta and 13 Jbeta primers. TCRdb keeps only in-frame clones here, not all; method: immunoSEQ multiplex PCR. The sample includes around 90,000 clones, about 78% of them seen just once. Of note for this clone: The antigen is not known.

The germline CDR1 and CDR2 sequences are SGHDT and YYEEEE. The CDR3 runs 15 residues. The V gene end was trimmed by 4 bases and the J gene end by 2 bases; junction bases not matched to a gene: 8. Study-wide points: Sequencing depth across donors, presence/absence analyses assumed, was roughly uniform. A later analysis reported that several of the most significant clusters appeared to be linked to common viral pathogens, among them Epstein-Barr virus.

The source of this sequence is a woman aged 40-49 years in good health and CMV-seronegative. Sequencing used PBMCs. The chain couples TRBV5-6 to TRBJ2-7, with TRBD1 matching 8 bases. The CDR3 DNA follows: TGTGCCAGCAGCCCAGTTGGACAGGGAACCTACGAGCAGTACTTC. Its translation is CASSPVGQGTYEQYF.